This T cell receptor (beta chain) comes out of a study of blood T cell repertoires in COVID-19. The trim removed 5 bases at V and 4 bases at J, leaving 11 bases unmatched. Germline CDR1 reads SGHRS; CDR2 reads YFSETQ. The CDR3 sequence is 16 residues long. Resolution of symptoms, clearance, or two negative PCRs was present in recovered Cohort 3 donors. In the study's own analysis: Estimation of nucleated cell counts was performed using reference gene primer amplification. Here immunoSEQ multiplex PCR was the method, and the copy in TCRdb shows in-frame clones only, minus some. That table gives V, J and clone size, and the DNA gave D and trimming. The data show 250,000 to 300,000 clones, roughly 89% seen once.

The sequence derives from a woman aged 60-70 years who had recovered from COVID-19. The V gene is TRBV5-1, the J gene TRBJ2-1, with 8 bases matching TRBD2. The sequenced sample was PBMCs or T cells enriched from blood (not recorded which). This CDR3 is CASRPRGSGEYNEQFF. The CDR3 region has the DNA TGCGCCAGCAGGCCGCGGGGTAGCGGGGAATACAATGAGCAGTTCTTC.